This T cell receptor beta chain was observed in a study of T cells after yellow fever vaccination. Regarding the study as a whole: Clones that expanded after primary vaccination mostly reappeared after the booster (roughly 95% CD4, approximately 85% CD8). When the response was secondary, it was weaker but reached its peak faster, day 5 versus 15.

In the case of this clonotype: Its antigen is currently unknown.

The authors made TCR cDNA by 5'RACE template switching, adding a universal primer site and UMIs. TCRdb recomputed calls from the 5' RACE reads with MiXCR, one row per CDR3 protein. The profile shows hundreds of thousands of distinct CDR3 sequences, around an eighth of them singletons. The CDR3 is 10 amino acids. Germline assignment: CDR1 SQVTM and CDR2 ANQGSEA. The V end lost 4 bases, the J end lost 6 bases, and 7 bases lay between the germline ends. The V call is TRBV29-1, the J call TRBJ2-7; D not resolved. This TCR came from a young man who received the YFV17D yellow fever vaccine. Material: PBMCs, obtained on the day of the yellow fever booster vaccination. The DNA for the CDR3 is TGCAGCGTTGGTGACCTCGAGCAGTACTTC. This encodes CSVGDLEQYF.